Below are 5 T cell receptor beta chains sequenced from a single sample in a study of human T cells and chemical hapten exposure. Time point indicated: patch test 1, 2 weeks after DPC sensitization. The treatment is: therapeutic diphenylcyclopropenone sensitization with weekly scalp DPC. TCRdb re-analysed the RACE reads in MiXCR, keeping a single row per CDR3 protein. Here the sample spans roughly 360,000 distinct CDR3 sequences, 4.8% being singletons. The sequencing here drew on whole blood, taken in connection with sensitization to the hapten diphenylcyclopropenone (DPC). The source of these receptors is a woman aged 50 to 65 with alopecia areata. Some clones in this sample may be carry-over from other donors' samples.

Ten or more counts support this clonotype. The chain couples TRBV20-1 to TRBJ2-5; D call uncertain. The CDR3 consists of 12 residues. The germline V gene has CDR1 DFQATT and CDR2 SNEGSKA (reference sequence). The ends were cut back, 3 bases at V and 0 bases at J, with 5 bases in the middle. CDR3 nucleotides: TGCAGTGCTAGCGGGTACCAAGAGACCCAGTACTTC. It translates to CSASGYQETQYF.

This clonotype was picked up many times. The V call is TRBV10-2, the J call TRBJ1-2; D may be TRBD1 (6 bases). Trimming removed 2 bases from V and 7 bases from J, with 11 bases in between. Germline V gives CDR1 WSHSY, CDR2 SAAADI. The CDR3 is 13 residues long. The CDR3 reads CASSEQGRGGYTF. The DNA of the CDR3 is TGCGCCAGCAGTGAGCAGGGGCGGGGTGGCTACACCTTC.

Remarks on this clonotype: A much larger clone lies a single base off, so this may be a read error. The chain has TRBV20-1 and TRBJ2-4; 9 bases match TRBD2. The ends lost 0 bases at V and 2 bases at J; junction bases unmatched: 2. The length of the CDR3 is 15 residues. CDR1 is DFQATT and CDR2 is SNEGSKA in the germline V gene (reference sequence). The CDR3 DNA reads TGCAGTGCTAGAGATTCTAGCGGGACCAAAAACATTCAGTACTTC. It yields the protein CSARDSSGTKNIQYF.

DNA for the CDR3: TGTGCCAGCAGTCGTCGTGGGTTGGGCGGGTACACTGAAGCTTTCTTT. Translating gives CASSRRGLGGYTEAFF. The J gene is TRBJ1-1, the V gene TRBV6-5; D is unclear. The germline V and J ends were trimmed by 5 bases and 3 bases, with 19 bases remaining between them. The length of the CDR3 is 16 residues. Germline CDR1 is MNHEY and CDR2 is SVGAGI.

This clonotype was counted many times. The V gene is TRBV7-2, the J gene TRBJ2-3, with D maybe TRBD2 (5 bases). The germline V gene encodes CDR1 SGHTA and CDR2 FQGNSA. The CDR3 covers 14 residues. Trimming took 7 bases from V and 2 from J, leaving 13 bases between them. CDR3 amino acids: CASTRSSFTDTQYF. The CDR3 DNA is TGTGCCAGCACCCGATCTAGCTTCACAGATACGCAGTATTTT.